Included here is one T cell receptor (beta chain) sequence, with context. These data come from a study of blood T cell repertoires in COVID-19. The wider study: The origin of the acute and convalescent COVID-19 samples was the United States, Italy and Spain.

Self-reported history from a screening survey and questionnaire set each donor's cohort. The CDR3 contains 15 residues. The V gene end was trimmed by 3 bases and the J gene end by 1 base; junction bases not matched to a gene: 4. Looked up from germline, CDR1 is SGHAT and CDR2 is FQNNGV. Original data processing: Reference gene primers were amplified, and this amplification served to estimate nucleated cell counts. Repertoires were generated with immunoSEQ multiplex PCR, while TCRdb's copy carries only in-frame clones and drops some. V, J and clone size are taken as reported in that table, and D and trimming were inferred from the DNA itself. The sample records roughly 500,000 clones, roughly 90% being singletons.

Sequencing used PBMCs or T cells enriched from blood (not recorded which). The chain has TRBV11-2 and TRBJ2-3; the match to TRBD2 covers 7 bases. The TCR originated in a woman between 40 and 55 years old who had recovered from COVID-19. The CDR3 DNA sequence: TGTGCCAGCAGCTTTCTAACTAGCGGCACAGATACGCAGTATTTT. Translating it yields CASSFLTSGTDTQYF.